One sample yielded the 10 T cell receptor beta chains listed below, sequenced in a study of somatic mutations in cytotoxic T cells in rheumatoid arthritis. Produced via immunoSEQ multiplex PCR; TCRdb's table is partial and in-frame only. The repertoire holds approximately 30,000 clones, with 82% as singletons. Sequenced sample: CD8+ T cells sorted from blood. All receptors come from an adult with rheumatoid arthritis.

This clone was observed once. For the CDR3, the DNA is TGTGCCTGGAGTGAGTCCGCCGGGCCCTCCTACGAGCAGTACTTC. Translating gives CAWSESAGPSYEQYF. The chain has TRBV30 and TRBJ2-7; D not resolved. The ends were cut back, 1 base at V and 0 bases at J, with 13 bases in the middle. Germline assignment: CDR1 GTSNPN and CDR2 SVGIG (reference sequence). CDR3 size: 15 residues. The whole variable domain, remainder taken from reference TRBV30 and TRBJ2-7, is SQTIHQWPATLVQPVGSPLSLECTVEGTSNPNLYWYRQAAGRGLQLLFYSVGIGQISSEVPQNLSASRPQDRQFILSSKKLLLSDSGFYLCAWSESAGPSYEQYFGPGTRLTVT.

V usage is TRBV10-2 and J usage is TRBJ2-1; D is unresolved. Trimming removed 11 bases at V and 6 bases at J, with 14 bases between. The V gene's germline CDR1 is WSHSY and CDR2 SAAADI. The CDR3 has 12 amino acids. In nucleotides, the CDR3 is TGCGCCGTCAACTCCGGGCGCAATGAGCAGTTCTTC. It yields the protein CAVNSGRNEQFF.

The V call is TRBV21-1, the J call TRBJ2-3; the table's D call of TRBD2 was not tested on the DNA. TRBV21-1 is flagged as a pseudogene. The CDR3 runs to 18 residues. The CDR3 region is CASSKGITSGGTTDTQYF. DNA for the CDR3: TGTGCCAGCAGCAAAGGGATAACTAGCGGGGGGACGACAGATACGCAGTATTTT.

The chain employs TRBV11-2 and TRBJ1-3; D possibly corresponds to TRBD1 (5 bases). Trimming took 2 bases from V and 1 from J, leaving 12 bases between them. The CDR3 has 16 residues. The germline CDR1 and CDR2 sequences are SGHAT and FQNNGV. CDR3 region: CASSLNWDLSGNTIYF. CDR3 bases: TGTGCCAGCAGCTTAAACTGGGACCTTTCTGGAAACACCATATATTTT.

The chain joins TRBV10-3 to TRBJ1-2; 8 nucleotides line up with TRBD1. CDR3 length: 14 residues. V was pared by 2 bases and J by 6 bases, with 5 bases of the junction left unmatched. Germline V gene data show CDR1 as ENHRY and CDR2 as SYGVKD. The chain's CDR3 is CAISEGRGQNGYTF. For the CDR3, the DNA is TGTGCCATCAGTGAGGGCAGGGGGCAAAATGGCTACACCTTC.

The chain employs TRBV6-1 and TRBJ1-6, with 8 bases aligning to TRBD1. The V gene's germline CDR1 is MNHNS and CDR2 SASEGT. CDR3 length equals 16 residues. V lost 4 bases, J lost 6 bases, and 8 bases stayed unmatched. DNA of the CDR3: TGTGCCAGCAGTGCACCAACAGGGGGTAGTAATTCACCCCTCCACTTT. Its protein is CASSAPTGGSNSPLHF.

The DNA for the CDR3 is TGTGCCAGCAGCCCGGGACAGGTGATTGAAGCTTTCTTT. It encodes CASSPGQVIEAFF. The rearrangement links TRBV14 to TRBJ1-1; TRBD1 aligns across 8 bases. This CDR3 has 13 residues. J was trimmed by 7 bases and V by 4 bases; bases with no gene match: 5. Per the germline V gene, CDR1 is SGHDN and CDR2 is FVKESK.

The gene calls are TRBV10-3 and TRBJ2-6; D unresolved. The germline V and J ends were trimmed by 0 bases and 4 bases, with 10 bases remaining between them. The CDR3 covers 16 residues. Germline assignment: CDR1 ENHRY and CDR2 SYGVKD. The CDR3 here is CAISESLGSGANVLTF. In DNA, the CDR3 is TGTGCCATCAGTGAGTCTCTCGGCTCCGGGGCCAACGTCCTGACTTTC.

The genes are TRBV4-3 and TRBJ2-5; no reliable D call. Germline V CDR1 and CDR2: LGHNA, YSLEER. This CDR3 has 13 amino acids. The V and J ends lost 0 bases and 6 bases respectively, with 8 bases between them. This CDR3 reads CASSQDSWKTQYF. In DNA, the CDR3 is TGCGCCAGCAGCCAAGATTCATGGAAGACCCAGTACTTC.

The rearrangement uses TRBV7-3 and TRBJ2-1; tentatively, D is TRBD1 or TRBD2 (5 bases each). The V end lost 3 bases, the J end lost 6 bases, and 12 bases lay between the germline ends. CDR1 SGHTA and CDR2 FQGTGA come from the germline V gene. The CDR3 runs 14 residues. The DNA of the CDR3 is TGTGCCAGCAGCTTGGGTGGGGGAAGCAATGAGCAGTTCTTC. Protein product: CASSLGGGSNEQFF.